Sequencing of this T cell receptor (beta chain) was carried out in a study of patients and donors after allogeneic stem cell transplantation. One entry per CDR3 protein results from TCRdb running MiXCR on the RT-PCR reads. The sample has roughly 940,000 distinct CDR3 sequences; under 20% are singletons. Germline V lookup: CDR1 MNHNS, CDR2 SASEGT. V lost 5 bases to trimming and J lost 2 bases; unmatched junction nucleotides: 9. This CDR3 has 16 amino acids. The source of this sequence is a human donor who was either an allogeneic HSCT recipient or a stem cell or donor lymphocyte infusion donor (not recorded which). It is not recorded whose cells these are; they may come from a transplant donor. Material for sequencing was blood, either unsorted or a sorted T cell fraction (not recorded which). This sequence joins TRBV6-1 and TRBJ1-5; 7 bases line up with TRBD1. DNA of the CDR3: TGTGCCAGCAGTCCCAGGGGGGTTTACGGCAATCAGCCCCAGCATTTT. Translation gives CASSPRGVYGNQPQHF.